The rows below give T cell receptor beta chains drawn from one sample of a study of T cells after yellow fever vaccination. TCRdb called the 5' RACE reads again in MiXCR, with one record for every CDR3 protein. The table records around 360,000 distinct CDR3 sequences, 9.5% to 13% of them present only once. The sequencing here drew on PBMCs, taken on the day of the first yellow fever vaccination. The receptors shown here come from a man aged 18 to 29 who received the YFV17D yellow fever vaccine. CDR3s include the opening cysteine and the closing phenylalanine or tryptophan. A D gene is named only where the DNA matches it firmly. Where a row states a size, it is once, few, many or the class of an expanded clone; other rows omit it.

clone_size | j_call | v_call | d_call | cdr3_aa | cdr3_nt
NA | TRBJ1-5 | TRBV5-1 | NA | CASSLGQGDSNQPQHF | TGCGCCAGCAGCTTGGGGCAGGGAGATAGCAATCAGCCCCAGCATTTT
NA | TRBJ2-7 | TRBV12-3/TRBV12-4 | NA | CASSFRGGEQYF | TGTGCCAGCAGTTTCCGGGGAGGCGAGCAGTACTTC
NA | TRBJ1-3 | TRBV7-2 | NA | CASSYRWGSGNTIYF | TGTGCCAGCAGCTACCGGTGGGGAAGTGGAAACACCATATATTTT
NA | TRBJ2-3 | TRBV28 | NA | CASSRQATDTQYF | TGTGCCAGCAGTAGACAGGCCACAGATACGCAGTATTTT
NA | TRBJ2-5 | TRBV27 | NA | CASSFRTEETQYF | TGTGCCAGCAGTTTCCGGACAGAAGAGACCCAGTACTTC
few | TRBJ1-6 | TRBV12-3/TRBV12-4 | TRBD1 | CASTTGDSPLHF | TGTGCCAGTACTACAGGGGATTCACCCCTCCACTTT
NA | TRBJ2-3 | TRBV20-1 | NA | CSASPTDTQYF | TGCAGTGCTAGCCCCACAGATACGCAGTATTTT
NA | TRBJ1-5 | TRBV4-1 | NA | CASSQDGLSNQPQHF | TGCGCCAGCAGCCAAGATGGTTTGAGCAATCAGCCCCAGCATTTT
few | TRBJ1-2 | TRBV7-2 | NA | CASSFRELADYGYTF | TGTGCCAGCAGCTTTAGAGAGTTGGCGGATTATGGCTACACCTTC
NA | TRBJ2-3 | TRBV7-2 | TRBD2 | CASSLMAGGDTQYF | TGTGCCAGCAGCTTAATGGCGGGGGGGGATACGCAGTATTTT
once | TRBJ2-2 | TRBV9 | TRBD1 | CASSTDRGTTGELFF | TGTGCCAGCAGCACGGACAGGGGGACCACCGGGGAGCTGTTTTTT
NA | TRBJ2-3 | TRBV20-1 | TRBD2 | CSALSGGQDTQYF | TGCAGTGCCCTAAGCGGGGGGCAAGATACGCAGTATTTT
NA | TRBJ2-3 | TRBV9 | NA | CASKRGGESTDTQYF | TGTGCCAGCAAGAGAGGGGGGGAGAGCACAGATACGCAGTATTTT
NA | TRBJ2-3 | TRBV5-1 | TRBD2 | CASSLGIAGPSTDTQYF | TGCGCCAGCAGCTTGGGAATAGCGGGGCCAAGCACAGATACGCAGTATTTT
NA | TRBJ2-2 | TRBV28 | TRBD1 | CASTPWGQSNTGELFF | TGTGCCAGCACTCCATGGGGACAGTCGAACACCGGGGAGCTGTTTTTT
few | TRBJ2-5 | TRBV4-1 | NA | CASSQDLGDRETQYF | TGCGCCAGCAGCCAAGATCTGGGCGACAGAGAGACCCAGTACTTC
few | TRBJ2-3 | TRBV7-8 | TRBD2 | CASSLAGGVQDTQYF | TGTGCCAGCAGCTTAGCGGGGGGGGTTCAAGATACGCAGTATTTT
few | TRBJ1-2 | TRBV7-3 | TRBD1 | CASSSWTGSNYGYTF | TGTGCCAGCAGCTCTTGGACAGGGTCAAACTATGGCTACACCTTC
NA | TRBJ2-1 | TRBV5-6 | NA | CASSLGTSFSVYNEQFF | TGTGCCAGCAGCTTGGGGACGTCGTTTTCGGTCTACAATGAGCAGTTCTTC
NA | TRBJ1-1 | TRBV5-1 | TRBD1 | CASRGSVRDRAEAFF | TGCGCCAGCAGGGGTTCAGTCCGGGACAGGGCTGAAGCTTTCTTT
NA | TRBJ2-1 | TRBV12-3/TRBV12-4 | NA | CASSPSARASYNEQFF | TGTGCCAGCAGCCCCTCCGCCAGGGCTTCCTACAATGAGCAGTTCTTC